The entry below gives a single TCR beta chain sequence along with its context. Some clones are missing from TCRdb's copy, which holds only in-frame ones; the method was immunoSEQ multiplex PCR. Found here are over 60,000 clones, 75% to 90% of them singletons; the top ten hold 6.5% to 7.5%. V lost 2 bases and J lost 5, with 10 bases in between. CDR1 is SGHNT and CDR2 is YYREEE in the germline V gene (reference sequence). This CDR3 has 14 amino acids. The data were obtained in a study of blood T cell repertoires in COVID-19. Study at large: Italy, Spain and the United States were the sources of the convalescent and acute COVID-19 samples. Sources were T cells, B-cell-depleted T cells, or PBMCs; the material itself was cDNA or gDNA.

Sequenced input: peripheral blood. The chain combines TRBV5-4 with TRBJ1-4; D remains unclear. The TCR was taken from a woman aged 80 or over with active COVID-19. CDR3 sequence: CASSLKQLNEKLFF. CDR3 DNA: TGTGCCAGCAGCTTAAAACAGTTAAATGAAAAACTGTTTTTT.